The 26 T cell receptor beta chains below come from one sample, sequenced in a study of T cell responses to AZD1222 COVID-19 vaccine. Assay: immunoSEQ multiplex PCR; the TCRdb copy retains only in-frame clones and omits some. The sample lists about 73,000 clones; about 88% were seen once. Sample: peripheral blood, taken 28 days after the second AZD1222 dose. The origin of the receptors is an adult who received the AZD1222 COVID-19 vaccine.

V gene TRBV9 combines with J gene TRBJ1-6; 11 bases align to TRBD1. The V gene's germline CDR1 is SGDLS and CDR2 YYNGEE. V gave up 2 bases and J gave up 8 bases; unmatched junction bases: 3. The CDR3 consists of 15 residues. Here the CDR3 reads CASSVSDRGHSPLHF. The CDR3 nucleotides are TGTGCCAGCAGCGTGTCGGACAGGGGGCATTCACCCCTCCACTTT.

This chain uses TRBV5-4 with TRBJ1-2, with a weak D call TRBD1 (6 bases). Trimming shortened V by 4 bases and J by 5 bases, and 27 bases separated the two germline ends. In germline, CDR1 is SGHNT, CDR2 YYREEE (reference sequence). The CDR3 loop spans 18 amino acids. The CDR3 DNA follows: TGTGCCAGCAGCCAGAGAGTTTCGGCCACAGGGTCAGGATATGGCTACACCTTC. Its protein is CASSQRVSATGSGYGYTF.

CDR3 loop: CASSPSGSLAGELFF. The CDR3, as DNA: TGTGCCAGCTCACCGTCGGGGTCGCTGGCGGGGGAGCTGTTTTTT. The gene calls are TRBV18 and TRBJ2-2; the D gene is possibly TRBD2 (5 bases). The germline V gene has CDR1 KGHSH and CDR2 LQKENI. The CDR3 is 15 residues long. V dropped 3 bases and J dropped 8 bases, with 16 bases sitting between them.

The rearrangement joins TRBV9 to TRBJ1-3; 7 bases map to TRBD1. The CDR3 has 17 residues. Germline CDR1 and CDR2: SGDLS and YYNGEE. V trimming: 4 bases; J trimming: 4 bases; junction bases outside the gene matches: 14. The DNA for the CDR3 is TGTGCCAGCAGCCCCCGCTTAAGGGGGCTGACCGGAAACACCATATATTTT. Residues: CASSPRLRGLTGNTIYF.

The chain links TRBV28 to TRBJ2-5, with 7 positions matching TRBD1. The CDR3 covers 14 residues. V lost 2 bases to trimming and J lost 5 bases; unmatched junction nucleotides: 5. Germline loops: CDR1 MDHEN, CDR2 SYDVKM. CDR3 bases: TGTGCCAGCAGTTTAGACAGGGTGGTCGAGACCCAGTACTTC. It is translated as CASSLDRVVETQYF.

This chain joins TRBV28 and TRBJ1-1, with a possible D match to TRBD1 (5 bases). CDR1 is MDHEN and CDR2 is SYDVKM in the germline V gene. The CDR3 loop spans 14 amino acids. The V gene lost 5 bases and the J gene lost 1 base, with 11 bases spanning the gap. CDR3 coding DNA: TGTGCCAGCAGTGCCAGGGTTGAGAACACTGAAGCTTTCTTT. Amino acids: CASSARVENTEAFF.

The chain joins TRBV25-1 to TRBJ1-2, with D perhaps TRBD1 (5 bases). Germline CDR1 and CDR2: MGHDK and SYGVNS. The CDR3 has 14 residues. V gave up 3 bases and J gave up 7 bases, with 15 bases separating them. CDR3 nucleotide sequence: TGTGCCAGCAGTGACGCGGGATATGGGGCTGGCTACACCTTC. Translating gives CASSDAGYGAGYTF.

CDR3: CASSLVSRPNEKLFF. The CDR3 DNA follows: TGCGCCAGCAGCTTGGTATCCAGGCCTAATGAAAAACTGTTTTTT. The chain is built from TRBV5-1 and TRBJ1-4; D is uncertain. Trimming removed 0 bases from V and 3 bases from J, with 9 bases in between. The CDR3 is made up of 15 amino acids. The V gene's germline CDR1 is SGHRS and CDR2 YFSETQ.

V usage is TRBV15 and J usage is TRBJ1-2, with TRBD1 matching 7 bases. Germline CDR1 is LNHNV and CDR2 is YYDKDF (reference sequence). Germline trimming cut 5 bases from V and 4 bases from J; bases unmatched to any gene: 7. The CDR3 is 14 amino acids. The CDR3 nucleotides are TGTGCCACCAGCCCTAACAGGGGAGTCTATGGCTACACCTTC. Its translation: CATSPNRGVYGYTF.

The V and J genes are TRBV29-1 and TRBJ1-2; maybe TRBD1 (5 bases). V shed 2 bases and J shed 4 bases, with 8 bases lying between them. Germline CDR1 SQVTM, CDR2 ANQGSEA. CDR3 length: 12 amino acids. The CDR3 sequence: CSVERGAYGYTF. As DNA, the CDR3 is TGCAGCGTTGAAAGGGGAGCCTATGGCTACACCTTC.

CDR3 DNA sequence: TGTGCCAGTAGTATGGGCACAGGGGAACACACAGATACGCAGTATTTT. As protein: CASSMGTGEHTDTQYF. The rearrangement links TRBV19 to TRBJ2-3, with 7 bases matching TRBD1. The CDR3 contains 16 residues. Germline V gene sequence: CDR1 LNHDA, CDR2 SQIVND (reference sequence). V shed 3 bases, J shed 2 bases, and the junction held 8 bases outside the gene matches.

The V and J genes are TRBV11-3 and TRBJ2-7, with D possibly being TRBD2 (6 bases). V shed 8 bases and J shed 0 bases, with 11 bases lying between them. Germline V CDR1 and CDR2: SGHNT, YENEEA. This CDR3 region has 13 residues. CDR3 loop: CASCRGSSYEQYV. The CDR3 DNA reads as TGTGCCAGCTGCCGGGGGAGCTCCTACGAGCAGTACGTC.

The chain has TRBV19 and TRBJ2-7, with D possibly being TRBD2 (6 bases). Per germline, CDR1 LNHDA and CDR2 SQIVND (reference sequence). Trimming left V 1 base short and J 3 bases short, with 7 bases between. The CDR3 has 13 amino acids. The CDR3 protein is CASSIAGDYEQYF. The CDR3 DNA is TGTGCCAGTAGTATAGCGGGGGACTACGAGCAGTACTTC.

This sequence joins TRBV10-3 and TRBJ2-3; the match to TRBD2 covers 9 bases. The V gene's germline CDR1 is ENHRY and CDR2 SYGVKD. V gave up 8 bases and J gave up 3 bases; unmatched junction bases: 6. The CDR3 length is 14 residues. The CDR3 protein is CAIAASGETDTQYF. The CDR3 coding sequence is TGTGCCATCGCGGCTAGCGGGGAAACAGATACGCAGTATTTT.

The chain uses TRBV9 and TRBJ2-3; TRBD1 agrees at 8 bases. This CDR3 spans 15 amino acids. The trim removed 2 bases at V and 1 base at J, leaving 3 bases unmatched. In germline, CDR1 is SGDLS, CDR2 YYNGEE. CDR3 nucleotides: TGTGCCAGCAGCGTCCGGGACAGGCGCACAGATACGCAGTATTTT. Amino acids: CASSVRDRRTDTQYF.

For the CDR3, the DNA is TGCGCCAGCAGCTCCCGAGGACAGGGTGCGGGGTTTGAGCAGTTCTTC. Translation gives CASSSRGQGAGFEQFF. The chain has TRBV5-1 and TRBJ2-1; 8 nucleotides align to TRBD1. V dropped 3 bases and J dropped 9; count of bases not matched to a gene: 14. CDR3 size: 16 residues. The germline CDR1 and CDR2 sequences are SGHRS and YFSETQ.

The V gene is TRBV2, the J gene TRBJ2-7; a weak D match, TRBD1 (5 bases). The germline V gene has CDR1 SNHLY and CDR2 FYNNEI. V shed 6 bases and J shed 1 base, with 7 bases lying between them. CDR3 length equals 12 residues. CDR3 coding DNA: TGTGCCAGCAGGACAGATTCCTACGAGCAGTACTTC. It yields the protein CASRTDSYEQYF.

The chain employs TRBV7-2 and TRBJ2-7; TRBD1 or TRBD2 may be the D gene (5 bases each). The germline gives CDR1 SGHTA, CDR2 FQGNSA. Deletions cut 7 bases from V and 4 bases from J, with 20 bases between. This CDR3 has 15 amino acids. The CDR3 region has the DNA TGTGCCAGCAACCCCGGTAGAGGGGCTGGGTACGAGCAGTACTTC. Translated, it gives CASNPGRGAGYEQYF.

The chain couples TRBV5-6 to TRBJ2-5, with 12 bases matching TRBD2. Trimming at V came to 6 bases and at J to 4 bases, leaving 13 bases not matched to a gene. CDR1 and CDR2 (germline): SGHDT, YYEEEE. This CDR3 spans 17 amino acids. The CDR3 bases are TGTGCCAGCACAGGGAGGGCGACTAGCGGGAGCGGAGAGACCCAGTACTTC. Amino acid sequence: CASTGRATSGSGETQYF. Using reference TRBV5-6 and TRBJ2-5 for the parts outside the CDR3, the full variable domain is DAGVTQSPTHLIKTRGQQVTLRCSPKSGHDTVSWYQQALGQGPQFIFQYYEEEERQRGNFPDRFSGHQFPNYSSELNVNALLLGDSALYLCASTGRATSGSGETQYFGPGTRLLVL.

This clone was counted once. The V and J genes are TRBV6-5 and TRBJ1-3; D unresolved. This CDR3 has 14 residues. V was cut by 2 bases and J by 3 bases, with 8 bases left in between. CDR1 is MNHEY, CDR2 SVGAGI, per germline. The CDR3 sequence is CASSYGGSGNTIYF. Written as DNA, the CDR3 is TGTGCCAGCAGTTACGGAGGAAGTGGAAACACCATATATTTT.

The chain combines TRBV7-6 with TRBJ1-2; D ambiguous. CDR3 length: 15 residues. Looked up from germline, CDR1 is SGHVS and CDR2 is FNYEAQ. Trimming stripped 0 bases from V and 3 bases from J, with 11 bases between. Here the CDR3 reads CASSLAGPLDYGYTF. CDR3 nucleotides: TGTGCCAGCAGCTTAGCGGGCCCCCTGGACTATGGCTACACCTTC.

This clone was picked up one time. The rearrangement joins TRBV6-4 to TRBJ2-2; TRBD1 matches 7 bases. Per the germline V gene, CDR1 is MRHNA and CDR2 is SNTAGT. This CDR3 has 14 amino acids. V was pared by 7 bases and J by 6 bases, with 8 bases of the junction left unmatched. The CDR3 sequence is CASIPDRDAGELFF. As DNA, the CDR3 is TGTGCCAGCATCCCAGACAGGGATGCCGGGGAGCTGTTTTTT.

A word on this clone: The junction does not match germline at one end; this may be a read error. The V and J genes are TRBV5-8 and TRBJ2-1; 7 bases match TRBD2. The CDR3 loop spans 14 amino acids. The V gene's germline CDR1 is SGHTS and CDR2 YDEGEE. CDR3 bases: TGTGCCAGCAGCCTCCTAGCGGCCTACAGTGAGCAGTTCTTC. Translation: CASSLLAAYSEQFF.

The chain uses TRBV5-4 and TRBJ1-1, with 7 positions matching TRBD1. With V trimmed by 3 bases and J by 7 bases, 12 bases remained unmatched. Looked up from germline, CDR1 is SGHNT and CDR2 is YYREEE (reference sequence). The length of the CDR3 is 15 residues. CDR3 region: CASSSPGTAFLEAFF. The CDR3 coding sequence is TGTGCCAGCAGCTCCCCCGGGACAGCGTTCCTTGAAGCTTTCTTT.

The V gene is TRBV5-1, the J gene TRBJ2-3; possibly TRBD1 or TRBD2 for D (7 bases each). The germline CDR1 and CDR2 sequences are SGHRS and YFSETQ. Trimming pared 0 bases from V and 8 bases from J, leaving 13 bases between. The CDR3 extends over 14 amino acids. CDR3 sequence reads: CASSLAGGGRTQYF. DNA for the CDR3: TGCGCCAGCAGCTTGGCAGGGGGAGGGCGTACGCAGTATTTT. Complete variable domain (other parts from reference TRBV5-1 and TRBJ2-3): KAGVTQTPRYLIKTRGQQVTLSCSPISGHRSVSWYQQTPGQGLQFLFEYFSETQRNKGNFPGRFSGRQFSNSRSEMNVSTLELGDSALYLCASSLAGGGRTQYFGPGTRLTVL.

This clone has a handful of counts. The gene calls are TRBV6-6 and TRBJ1-2, with TRBD1 identical over 12 bases. Per the germline V gene, CDR1 is MNHNY and CDR2 is SVGAGI (reference sequence). The CDR3 runs to 16 residues. The V segment lost 5 bases and the J segment 6 bases; nucleotides outside the gene matches: 10. CDR3 bases: TGTGCCAGCAGTGGGGGGACAGGGGGCCCAATAAATGGCTACACCTTC. Encoded protein: CASSGGTGGPINGYTF.